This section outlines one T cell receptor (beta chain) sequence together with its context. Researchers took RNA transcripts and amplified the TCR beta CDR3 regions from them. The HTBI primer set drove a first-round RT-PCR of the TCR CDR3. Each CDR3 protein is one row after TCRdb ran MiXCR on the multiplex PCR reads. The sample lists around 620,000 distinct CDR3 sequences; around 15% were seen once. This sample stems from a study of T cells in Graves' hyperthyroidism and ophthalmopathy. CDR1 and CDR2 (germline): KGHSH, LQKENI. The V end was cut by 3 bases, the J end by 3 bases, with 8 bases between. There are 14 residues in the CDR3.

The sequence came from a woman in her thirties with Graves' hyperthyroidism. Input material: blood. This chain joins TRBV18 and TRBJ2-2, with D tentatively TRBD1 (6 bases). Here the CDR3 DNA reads TGTGCCAGCTCACCCCGGACAGACACCGGGGAGCTGTTTTTT. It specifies CASSPRTDTGELFF.